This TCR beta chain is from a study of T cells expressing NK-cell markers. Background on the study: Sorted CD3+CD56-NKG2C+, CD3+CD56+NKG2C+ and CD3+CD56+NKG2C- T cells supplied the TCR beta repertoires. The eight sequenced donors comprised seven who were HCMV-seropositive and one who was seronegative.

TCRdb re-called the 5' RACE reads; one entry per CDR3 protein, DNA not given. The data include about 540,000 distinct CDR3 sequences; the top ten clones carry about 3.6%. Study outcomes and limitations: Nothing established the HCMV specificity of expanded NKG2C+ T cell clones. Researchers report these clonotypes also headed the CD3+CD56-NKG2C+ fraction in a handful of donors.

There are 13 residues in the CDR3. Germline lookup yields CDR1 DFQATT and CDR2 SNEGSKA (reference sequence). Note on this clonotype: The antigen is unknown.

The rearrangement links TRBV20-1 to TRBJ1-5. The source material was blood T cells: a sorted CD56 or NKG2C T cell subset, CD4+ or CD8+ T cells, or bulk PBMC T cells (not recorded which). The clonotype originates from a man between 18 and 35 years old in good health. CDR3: CSATTANWGPQHF.